This TCR beta chain was sequenced during a study of identical twins. The CDR3 has 9 amino acids. V lost 8 bases and J 5 bases, leaving 4 bases between the germline ends. TCRdb reanalysed the 5' RACE reads using MiXCR and keeps one entry per CDR3 protein. The data contain around 1.7 million distinct CDR3 sequences, around a third of them singletons. V and J are TRBV12-3 or TRBV12-4 and TRBJ2-7; D not resolved. The specimen was cord blood. The sequence was obtained from a newborn girl in good health. This CDR3 is CASGDEQYF. CDR3 coding DNA: TGTGCCAGCGGGGACGAGCAGTACTTC.